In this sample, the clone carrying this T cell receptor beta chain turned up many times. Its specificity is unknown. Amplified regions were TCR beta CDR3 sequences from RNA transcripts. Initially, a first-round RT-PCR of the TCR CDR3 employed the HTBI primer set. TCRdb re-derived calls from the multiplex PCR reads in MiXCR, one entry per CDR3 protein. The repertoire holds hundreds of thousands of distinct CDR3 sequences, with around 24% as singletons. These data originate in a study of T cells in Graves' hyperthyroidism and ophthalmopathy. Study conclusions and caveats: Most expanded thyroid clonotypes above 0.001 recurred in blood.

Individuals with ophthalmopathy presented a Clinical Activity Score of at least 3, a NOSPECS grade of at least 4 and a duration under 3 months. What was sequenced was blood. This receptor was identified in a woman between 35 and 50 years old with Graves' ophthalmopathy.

The chain's CDR3 is CASSAGRPIEQYF. The CDR3 coding sequence is TGTGCCAGCTCAGCGGGACGACCGATTGAGCAGTACTTC. The gene calls are TRBV18 and TRBJ2-7, with TRBD2 as a possible D gene (6 bases). CDR1 and CDR2 (germline): KGHSH, LQKENI. Trimming cost V 5 bases and J 7 bases, with 15 bases left between them. The CDR3 totals 13 residues.